These 7 T cell receptor beta chains share one sample of origin, sequenced in a study of blood T cell repertoires in COVID-19. Clones were read by immunoSEQ multiplex PCR, and TCRdb kept only the in-frame ones, dropping some. The table lists about 180,000 clones, 70% to 80% of them singletons. Sequencing was done on a sample of PBMCs or T cells enriched from blood (not recorded which). The source of these receptors is a man aged 55 to 70 who had been exposed to COVID-19.

The rearrangement links TRBV19 to TRBJ1-4, with D maybe TRBD1 (6 bases). Germline assignment: CDR1 LNHDA and CDR2 SQIVND (reference sequence). The length of the CDR3 is 14 residues. Between the trimmed V and J ends, which lost 6 bases and 10 bases, there was a span of 18 bases. CDR3 residues: CASSTGQSVGKLFF. The DNA of the CDR3 is TGTGCCAGTAGCACAGGACAGTCGGTCGGAAAACTGTTTTTT. Together with reference TRBV19 and TRBJ1-4, the CDR3 gives the full variable domain: DGGITQSPKYLFRKEGQNVTLSCEQNLNHDAMYWYRQDPGQGLRLIYYSQIVNDFQKGDIAEGYSVSREKKESFPLTVTSAQKNPTAFYLCASSTGQSVGKLFFGSGTQLSVL.

The CDR3 sequence is CASSLGLAGPHSYEQYF. The CDR3 DNA reads TGCGCCAGCAGCTTGGGACTAGCGGGGCCCCACTCCTACGAGCAGTACTTC. The chain joins TRBV5-1 to TRBJ2-7, with TRBD2 matching 11 bases. The CDR3 extends over 17 amino acids. The germline V gene encodes CDR1 SGHRS and CDR2 YFSETQ. The V gene end was trimmed by 0 bases and the J gene end by 0 bases; junction bases not matched to a gene: 5.

V usage is TRBV10-3 and J usage is TRBJ2-1; a possible D gene is TRBD2 (7 bases). There are 17 residues in the CDR3. Germline V lookup: CDR1 ENHRY, CDR2 SYGVKD. V was clipped by 3 bases and J by 4 bases, with 19 bases between them. The CDR3 region has the DNA TGTGCCATCAGTGATCCGAGGGGGGGGCAGGGGTACAATGAGCAGTTCTTC. The encoded protein is CAISDPRGGQGYNEQFF.

The rearrangement links TRBV3-1 (or the pseudogene TRBV3-2) to TRBJ2-3, with 12 nucleotides matching TRBD2. V shed 5 bases, J shed 2 bases, and the junction held 20 bases outside the gene matches. The CDR3 loop spans 21 amino acids. CDR1 LGHDT and CDR2 YNNKEL come from the germline V gene (reference sequence). The chain's CDR3 is CASSARTSASGRAGDTDTQYF. In nucleotides, the CDR3 is TGTGCCAGCAGCGCTCGAACCTCGGCTAGCGGGAGGGCCGGTGACACAGATACGCAGTATTTT.

The chain couples TRBV20-1 to TRBJ1-2; 7 nucleotides agree with TRBD1. Germline V lookup: CDR1 DFQATT, CDR2 SNEGSKA (reference sequence). The CDR3 runs 11 residues. J gave up 8 bases and V 4 bases, and 4 bases lay outside the gene matches. CDR3 nucleotide sequence: TGCAGTGCTAACCCGGACAGGGGCTACACCTTC. As protein: CSANPDRGYTF.

The chain links TRBV4-3 to TRBJ2-2; TRBD2 agrees at 8 bases. After removal of 4 bases from V and 2 bases from J, the junction contained 9 bases not matched to a gene. Germline V lookup: CDR1 LGHNA, CDR2 YSLEER. CDR3 length: 17 amino acids. The CDR3 here is CASSRITSGVNTGELFF. The CDR3 DNA reads as TGCGCCAGCAGCCGAATAACTAGCGGAGTTAACACCGGGGAGCTGTTTTTT.

As for this clone: At one end the junction does not follow the germline gene, possibly because of a read error. The chain carries TRBV12-3 or TRBV12-4 and TRBJ2-7; D perhaps matches TRBD1 (6 bases). The CDR3 is made up of 12 amino acids. CDR3 bases: TGTGCCAGCAGCCAACCGGGACACCTGGTGATCTTC. It yields the protein CASSQPGHLVIF.